This T cell receptor beta chain was captured by sequencing in a study of blood T cell repertoires in COVID-19. Across the study: The cDNA or gDNA used as material had been derived from T cells, B-cell-depleted T cells, or PBMCs.

Original methodology: Amplified reference gene primers provided the basis for estimating nucleated cell counts. Libraries were prepared by immunoSEQ multiplex PCR; TCRdb keeps only in-frame clonotypes and omits some of them. V and J calls and clone size are as listed in that table; D and trimming were resolved from the DNA. Here the sample spans around 57,000 clones, about 85% being singletons. This receptor was taken from a woman aged 80 or over with COVID-19, enrolled during active disease. Sequencing was done on a sample of peripheral blood.

For the CDR3, the DNA is TGTGCCAGCAGCCAATCTGACAGCATCAATCAGCCCCAGCATTTT. Its translation is CASSQSDSINQPQHF. This sequence joins TRBV3-1 (or the pseudogene TRBV3-2) and TRBJ1-5, with D perhaps matching TRBD1 (5 bases). The germline V gene has CDR1 LGHDT and CDR2 YNNKEL (reference sequence). The CDR3 consists of 15 residues. The V and J ends lost 2 bases and 3 bases respectively, with 11 bases between them.